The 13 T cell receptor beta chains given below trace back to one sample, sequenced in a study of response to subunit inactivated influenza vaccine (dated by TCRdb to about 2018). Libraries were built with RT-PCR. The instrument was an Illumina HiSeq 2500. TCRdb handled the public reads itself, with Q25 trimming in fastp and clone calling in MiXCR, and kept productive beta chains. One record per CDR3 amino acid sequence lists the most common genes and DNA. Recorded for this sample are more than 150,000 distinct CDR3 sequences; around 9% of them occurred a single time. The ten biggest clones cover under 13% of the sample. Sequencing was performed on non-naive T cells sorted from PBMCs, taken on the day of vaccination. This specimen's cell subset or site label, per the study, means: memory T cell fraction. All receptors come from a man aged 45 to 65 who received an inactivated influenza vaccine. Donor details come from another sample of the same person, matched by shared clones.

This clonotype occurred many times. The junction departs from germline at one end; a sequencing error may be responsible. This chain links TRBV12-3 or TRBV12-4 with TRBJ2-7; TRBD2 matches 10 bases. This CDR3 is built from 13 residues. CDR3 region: CASSLAGAHEQYF. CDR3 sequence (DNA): TGTGCCAGCAGTCTAGCGGGGGCACACGAGCAGTACTTC.

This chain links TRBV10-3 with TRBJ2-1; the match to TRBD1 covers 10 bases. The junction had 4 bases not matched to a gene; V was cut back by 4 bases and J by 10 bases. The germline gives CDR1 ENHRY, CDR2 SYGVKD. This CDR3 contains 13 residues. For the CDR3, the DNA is TGTGCCATCAGTGTTGACAGGGGGCAGGAGCAGTTCTTC. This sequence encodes CAISVDRGQEQFF.

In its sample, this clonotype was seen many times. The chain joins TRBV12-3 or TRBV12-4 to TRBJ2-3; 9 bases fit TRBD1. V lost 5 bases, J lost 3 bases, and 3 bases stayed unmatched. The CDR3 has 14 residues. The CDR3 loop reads CASSTGTGTDTQYF. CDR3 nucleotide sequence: TGTGCCAGCAGTACCGGGACAGGGACAGATACGCAGTATTTT.

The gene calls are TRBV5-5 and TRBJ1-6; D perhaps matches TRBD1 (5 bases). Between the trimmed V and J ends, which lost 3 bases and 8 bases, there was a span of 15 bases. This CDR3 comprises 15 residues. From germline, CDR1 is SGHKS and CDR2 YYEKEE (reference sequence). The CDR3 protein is CASSWWDPFDSPLHF. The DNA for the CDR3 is TGTGCCAGCAGCTGGTGGGACCCTTTTGATTCACCCCTCCACTTT.

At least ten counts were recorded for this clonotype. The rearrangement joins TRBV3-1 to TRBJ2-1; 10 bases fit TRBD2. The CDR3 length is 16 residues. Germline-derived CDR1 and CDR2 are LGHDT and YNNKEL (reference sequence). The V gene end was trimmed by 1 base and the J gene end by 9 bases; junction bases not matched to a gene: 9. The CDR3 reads CASSQVRTSGLGEQFF. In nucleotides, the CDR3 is TGTGCCAGCAGCCAAGTCCGGACTAGCGGCTTAGGTGAGCAGTTCTTC.

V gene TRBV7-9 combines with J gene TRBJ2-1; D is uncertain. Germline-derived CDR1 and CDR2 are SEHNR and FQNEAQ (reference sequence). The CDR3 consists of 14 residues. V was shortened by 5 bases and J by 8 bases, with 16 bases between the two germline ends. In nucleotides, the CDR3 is TGTGCCAGCAGCCAATCAGTGGGGTGGGATGAGCAGTTCTTC. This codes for CASSQSVGWDEQFF.

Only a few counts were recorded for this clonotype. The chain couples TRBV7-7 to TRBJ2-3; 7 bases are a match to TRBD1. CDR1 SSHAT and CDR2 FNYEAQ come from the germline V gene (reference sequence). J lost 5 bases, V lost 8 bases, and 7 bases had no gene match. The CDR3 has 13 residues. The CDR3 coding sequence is TGTGCCAGCGCGAGGGGGCAAGGAGATACGCAGTATTTT. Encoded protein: CASARGQGDTQYF.

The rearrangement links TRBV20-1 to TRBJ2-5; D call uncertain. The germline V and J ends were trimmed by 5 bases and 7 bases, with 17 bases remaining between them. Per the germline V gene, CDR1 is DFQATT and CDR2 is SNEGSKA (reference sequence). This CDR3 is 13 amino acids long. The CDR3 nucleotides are TGCAGTGCTCCATACCTGGATGGGATGACCCAGTACTTC. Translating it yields CSAPYLDGMTQYF.

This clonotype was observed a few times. For the CDR3, the DNA is TGCGCCAGCAGCTTAGGACAGGGGTGGGGGAATGAGCAGTTCTTC. Its translation: CASSLGQGWGNEQFF. V and J are TRBV5-1 and TRBJ2-1, with 9 bases lining up with TRBD1. CDR3 length: 15 amino acids. Germline CDR1 and CDR2: SGHRS and YFSETQ. Trimming cost V 2 bases and J 7 bases; bases outside gene matches: 7.

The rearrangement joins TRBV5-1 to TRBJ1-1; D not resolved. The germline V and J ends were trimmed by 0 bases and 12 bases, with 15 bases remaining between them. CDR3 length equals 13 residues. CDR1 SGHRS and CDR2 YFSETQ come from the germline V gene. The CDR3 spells CASSLAVGRETFF. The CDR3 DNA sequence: TGCGCCAGCAGCTTGGCGGTGGGGAGGGAAACTTTCTTT.

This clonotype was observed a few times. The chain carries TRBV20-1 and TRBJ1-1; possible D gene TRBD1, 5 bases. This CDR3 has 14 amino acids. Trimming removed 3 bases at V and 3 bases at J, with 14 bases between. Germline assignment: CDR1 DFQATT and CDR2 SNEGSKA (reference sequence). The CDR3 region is CSARVGGRDTEAFF. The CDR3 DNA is TGCAGTGCTAGGGTTGGGGGACGGGACACTGAAGCTTTCTTT.

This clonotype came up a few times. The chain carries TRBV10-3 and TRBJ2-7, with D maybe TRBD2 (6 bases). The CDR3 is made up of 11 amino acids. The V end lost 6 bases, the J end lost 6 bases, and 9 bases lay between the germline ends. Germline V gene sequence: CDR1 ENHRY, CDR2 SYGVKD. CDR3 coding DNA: TGTGCCATCAGGGGGACTGGCGAGCAGTACTTC. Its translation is CAIRGTGEQYF.

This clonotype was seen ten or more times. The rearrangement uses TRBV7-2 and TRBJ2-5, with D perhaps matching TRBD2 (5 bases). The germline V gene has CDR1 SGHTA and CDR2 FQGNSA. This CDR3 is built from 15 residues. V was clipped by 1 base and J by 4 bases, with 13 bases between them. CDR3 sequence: CASSLVRARGETQYF. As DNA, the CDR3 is TGTGCCAGCAGCTTAGTTAGGGCTCGGGGAGAGACCCAGTACTTC.